The subject of this entry is one T cell receptor (beta chain). MiXCR, run by TCRdb on the 5' RACE reads, gives a single entry per CDR3 protein. The table records over 45,000 distinct CDR3 sequences, roughly 6.9% of them present only once. The V and J ends lost 10 bases and 1 base respectively, with 29 bases between them. Germline V gene sequence: CDR1 LGHNA, CDR2 YNFKEQ. The CDR3 sequence is 19 residues long. This entry is derived from a study of T cells after yellow fever vaccination. Sequenced here: CD8+ T cells sorted from PBMCs, sampled on the day of the first yellow fever vaccination. This receptor was taken from a man between 18 and 29 years old who received the YFV17D yellow fever vaccine. The chain is built from TRBV4-2 and TRBJ2-4; tentative D call: TRBD2 (7 bases). DNA of the CDR3: TGTGCCATGGGCCCCGGGGTCATCGGAGGGGGGGTGGCCAAAAACATTCAGTACTTC. The encoded protein is CAMGPGVIGGGVAKNIQYF.